This entry describes one T cell receptor (beta chain). Germline CDR1 reads SGDLS; CDR2 reads YYNGEE. CDR3 length equals 16 residues. V was clipped by 3 bases and J by 4 bases; unmatched bases: 11. The sample belongs to a study of blood T cell repertoires in COVID-19. Study details: The origin of the acute and convalescent COVID-19 samples was the United States, Italy and Spain. PBMCs, B-cell-depleted T cells, or T cells were the source of the cDNA or gDNA that made up the material.

Methods used by the authors: By means of reference gene primer amplification, nucleated cell counts were estimated. The repertoire was sequenced with immunoSEQ multiplex PCR; TCRdb's copy has only in-frame clones and lacks some. V and J calls and clone size are given by that table; D and trimming were obtained from the DNA. The sample has approximately 140,000 clones; just over 85% are singletons. V usage is TRBV9 and J usage is TRBJ2-5; 8 positions match TRBD2. The material sequenced was peripheral blood. The sequence was obtained from a woman in her sixties or seventies with acute or convalescent COVID-19. Written as DNA, the CDR3 is TGTGCCAGCAGCGCCACGGGGGGGCTAAGAGGAGAGACCCAGTACTTC. This translates into CASSATGGLRGETQYF.